This T cell receptor (beta chain) was sequenced for a study of Graves' ophthalmopathy and Graves' hyperthyroidism (dated by TCRdb to the late 2010s). About the study as a whole: Peripheral blood was collected at initial diagnosis, before any treatment. TCR beta repertoire signatures were used to distinguish Graves' ophthalmopathy from Graves' hyperthyroidism and to predict progression to ophthalmopathy. In total, 120 to 150 blood samples were TCR-sequenced: around 42 ophthalmopathy, roughly 80 hyperthyroidism and some 17 hyperthyroidism-to-ophthalmopathy patients. A discovery set of 100 patients (43 ophthalmopathy, fewer than 60 stable hyperthyroidism) was enrolled to explore V-J signatures distinguishing ophthalmopathy from hyperthyroidism. An independent validation cohort comprised some 19 hyperthyroidism patients and over 15 patients who later progressed from hyperthyroidism to ophthalmopathy. In roughly 6 hyperthyroidism patients, T-cell repertoires of thyroid tissue and blood were compared. Following sampling, methimazole starting at 30 mg daily was administered to hyperthyroidism patients, and high-dose intravenous methylprednisolone was administered to ophthalmopathy patients. Here is what the overall study found, with its caveats: Among expanded thyroid clonotypes with frequency above 0.001, most also showed up in blood, which suggests that blood repertoires may reflect the thyroid immune response. No statistical method was used to predetermine the sample size, and group allocation was not hidden from the investigators. In validation, the model predicted ophthalmopathy progression with less than 71% sensitivity and 72.22% specificity; fewer than 15 predicted patients were CT-confirmed with GO in a median of approximately six months. The 13-signature model separated ophthalmopathy from stable hyperthyroidism with 85% to 90% sensitivity and about 81% specificity in cross-validation, and 80%/75% in the test set.

This clonotype turned up a few times. The specificity of this receptor is unknown. No qualities accompany the bases; no much larger clone lies one base away. For repertoire sequencing, the TCR beta CDR3 regions were amplified from RNA transcripts. The first round was an RT-PCR using HTBI primers with the Qiagen OneStep RT-PCR kit, and this first round was followed by a second-round multiplex PCR, then size selection and purification. Libraries were sequenced paired-end with 100 bp reads on an Illumina HiSeq2000. The published analysis was carried out like this. Reads were processed with SOAPnuke, discarding reads with adapters, uncalled bases, mean Phred below 15, or no exact constant-primer or identifier match. High-quality paired reads were merged with COPE v1.2.5. Clonotypes were defined as unique nucleotide sequences and were aligned to IMGT TRB V, D and J references using MiTCR v1.1. Only V-J combinations with frequency above 0.0001 were analysed, covering around 99% of repertoires. For each V-J combination, a TCR clonal expansion and chaos score was defined as F50 clonal expansion divided by the chaos observed in the TCRdist matrix. Welch's t-statistics and random forest were used to reduce the features to some 13 V-J combinations, which were then used as input to a naive Bayes classifier. The similarity between thyroid and blood repertoires was quantified using the Morisita-Horn index. Through fastp at Q25 and MiXCR, TCRdb rebuilt clones from the public reads, retaining in-frame beta chains. For every CDR3 protein sequence, its rows merge into one entry that carries the most common genes and DNA. TCRdb's processing, not the authors' own work, is the source of the V and J calls. For this sample the table gives more than 550,000 distinct CDR3 sequences, of which 35% to 50% were detected only once. The top ten hold more than 3% of the sample.

The CDR3 runs 12 residues from the cysteine to the phenylalanine. The CDR3 DNA has 36 bases and is translated from base 1. Looking up the germline V gene (reference sequence) yields CDR1 DFQATT and CDR2 SNEGSKA. V and J are truncated by 8 bases and 2 bases respectively, leaving an intervening sequence of 13 bases. Ophthalmopathy patients were characterized by moderately to severely active disease, a Clinical Activity Score of at least 3, a NOSPECS grade of at least 4, and a disease duration under 3 months. Anyone with other autoimmune diseases, uncontrolled infections, pregnancy or lactation was excluded from the study. Clinical symptoms, serum thyroxine, TRAb, thyroid ultrasound and orbital computed tomography were used for diagnosis. Ficoll-Paque density gradient centrifugation was used to isolate PBMCs from 10 ml of fresh peripheral blood. Trizol reagent was used to extract the total RNA, and its quality was then checked on an Agilent 2100 Bioanalyzer.

Recombination linked TRBV20-1 to TRBJ2-7; possibly the D gene is TRBD1, per 5 matching bases. This clonotype was sampled from an adult man with Graves' ophthalmopathy. The sample taken for sequencing was peripheral blood. The sequenced DNA is TGCAGTTGTAAGGCAGGGACCTACGAGCAGTACTTC. Its protein product is CSCKAGTYEQYF.